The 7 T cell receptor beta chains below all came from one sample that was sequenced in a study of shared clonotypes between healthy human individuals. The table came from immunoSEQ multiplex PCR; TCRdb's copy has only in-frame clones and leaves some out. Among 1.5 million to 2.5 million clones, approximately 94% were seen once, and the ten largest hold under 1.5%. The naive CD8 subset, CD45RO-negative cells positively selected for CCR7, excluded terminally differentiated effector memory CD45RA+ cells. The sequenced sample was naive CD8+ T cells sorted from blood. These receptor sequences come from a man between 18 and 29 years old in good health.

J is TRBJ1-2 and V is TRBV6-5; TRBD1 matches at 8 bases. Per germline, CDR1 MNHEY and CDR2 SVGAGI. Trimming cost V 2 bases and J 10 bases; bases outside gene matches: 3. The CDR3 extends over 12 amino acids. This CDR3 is CASSYAGGDYTF. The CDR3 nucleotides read TGTGCCAGCAGTTACGCAGGGGGCGACTACACCTTC.

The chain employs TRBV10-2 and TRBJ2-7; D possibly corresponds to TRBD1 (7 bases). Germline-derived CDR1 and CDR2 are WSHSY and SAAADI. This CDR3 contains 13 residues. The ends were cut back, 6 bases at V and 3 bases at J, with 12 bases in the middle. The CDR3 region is CASSGRGDYEQYF. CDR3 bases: TGCGCCAGCAGCGGCAGGGGGGACTACGAGCAGTACTTC.

The CDR3 bases are TGTGCCAGCACCCTCTCCGGGGGCGAGCAGTACTTC. It yields the protein CASTLSGGEQYF. The chain combines TRBV28 with TRBJ2-7; a weak D match, TRBD2 (6 bases). V shed 7 bases and J shed 6 bases, with 13 bases lying between them. Germline V CDR1 and CDR2: MDHEN, SYDVKM. The CDR3 runs to 12 residues.

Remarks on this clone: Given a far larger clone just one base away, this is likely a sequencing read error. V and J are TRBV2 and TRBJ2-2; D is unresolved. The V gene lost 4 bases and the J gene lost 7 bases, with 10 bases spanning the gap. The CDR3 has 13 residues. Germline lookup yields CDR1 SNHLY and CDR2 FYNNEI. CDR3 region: CASSATALGELFF. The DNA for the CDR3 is TGTGCCAGCAGTGCGACCGCCCTCGGGGAGCTGTTTTTT.

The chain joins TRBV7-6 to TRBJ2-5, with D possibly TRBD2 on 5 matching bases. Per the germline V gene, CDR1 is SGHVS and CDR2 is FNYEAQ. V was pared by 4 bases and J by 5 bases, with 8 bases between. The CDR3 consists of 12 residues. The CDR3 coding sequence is TGTGCCAGCAGCTCGGCGGGCGAGACCCAGTACTTC. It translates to CASSSAGETQYF.

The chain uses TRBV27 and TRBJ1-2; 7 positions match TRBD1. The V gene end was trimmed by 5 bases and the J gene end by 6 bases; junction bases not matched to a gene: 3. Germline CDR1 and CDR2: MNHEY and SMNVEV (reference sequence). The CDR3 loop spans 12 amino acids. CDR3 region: CASSPGGHGYTF. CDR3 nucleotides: TGTGCCAGCAGTCCAGGGGGTCATGGCTACACCTTC.

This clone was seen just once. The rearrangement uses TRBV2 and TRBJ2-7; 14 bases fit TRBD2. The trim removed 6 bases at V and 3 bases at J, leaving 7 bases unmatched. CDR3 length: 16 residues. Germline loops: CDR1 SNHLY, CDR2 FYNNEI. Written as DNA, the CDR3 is TGTGCCAGCAGCGAGGGACTAGCGGGAGCTTTCTACGAGCAGTACTTC. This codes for CASSEGLAGAFYEQYF.